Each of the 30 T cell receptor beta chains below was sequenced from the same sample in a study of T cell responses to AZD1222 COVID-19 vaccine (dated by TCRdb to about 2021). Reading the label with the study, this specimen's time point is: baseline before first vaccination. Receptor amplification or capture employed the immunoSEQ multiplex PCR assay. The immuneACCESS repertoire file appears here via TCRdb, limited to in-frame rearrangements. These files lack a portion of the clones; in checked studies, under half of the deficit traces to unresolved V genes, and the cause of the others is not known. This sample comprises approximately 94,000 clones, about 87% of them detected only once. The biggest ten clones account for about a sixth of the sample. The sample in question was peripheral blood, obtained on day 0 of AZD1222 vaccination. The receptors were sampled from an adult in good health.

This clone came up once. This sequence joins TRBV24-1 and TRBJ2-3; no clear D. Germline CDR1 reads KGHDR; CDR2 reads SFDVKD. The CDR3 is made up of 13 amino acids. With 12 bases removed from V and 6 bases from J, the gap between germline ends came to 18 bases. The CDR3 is CAPITARFDTQYF. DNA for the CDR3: TGTGCCCCCATTACCGCCAGGTTCGATACGCAGTATTTT.

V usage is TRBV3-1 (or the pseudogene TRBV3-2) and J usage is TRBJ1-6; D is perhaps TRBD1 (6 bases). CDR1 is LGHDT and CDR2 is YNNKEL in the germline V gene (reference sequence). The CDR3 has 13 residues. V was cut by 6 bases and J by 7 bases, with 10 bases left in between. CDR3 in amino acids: CASSRQGNSPLHF. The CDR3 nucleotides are TGTGCCAGCAGTCGCCAGGGGAATTCACCCCTCCACTTT.

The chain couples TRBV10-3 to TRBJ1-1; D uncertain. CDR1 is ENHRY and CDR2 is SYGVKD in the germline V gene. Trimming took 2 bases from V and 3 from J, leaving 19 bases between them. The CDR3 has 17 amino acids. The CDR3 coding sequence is TGTGCCATCAGTGAGCGTTATGATTTGGGAAGCCACACTGAAGCTTTCTTT. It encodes CAISERYDLGSHTEAFF.

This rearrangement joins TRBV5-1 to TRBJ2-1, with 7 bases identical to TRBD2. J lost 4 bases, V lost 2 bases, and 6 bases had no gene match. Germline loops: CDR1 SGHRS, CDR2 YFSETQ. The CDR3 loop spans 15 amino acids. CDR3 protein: CASSLEPGLYNEQFF. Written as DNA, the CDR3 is TGCGCCAGCAGCTTAGAACCGGGACTATACAATGAGCAGTTCTTC.

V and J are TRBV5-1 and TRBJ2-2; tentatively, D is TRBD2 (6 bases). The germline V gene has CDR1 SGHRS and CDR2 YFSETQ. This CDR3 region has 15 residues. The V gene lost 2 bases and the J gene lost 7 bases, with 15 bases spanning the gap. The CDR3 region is CASSFREVYIGELFF. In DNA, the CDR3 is TGCGCCAGCAGCTTCAGGGAGGTGTACATCGGGGAGCTGTTTTTT.

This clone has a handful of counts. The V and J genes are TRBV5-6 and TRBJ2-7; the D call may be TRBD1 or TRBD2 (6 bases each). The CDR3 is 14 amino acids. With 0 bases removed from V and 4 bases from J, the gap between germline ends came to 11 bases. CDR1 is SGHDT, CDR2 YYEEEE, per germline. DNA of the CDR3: TGTGCCAGCAGCTTGGAAGGGGGGAGATACGAGCAGTACTTC. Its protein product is CASSLEGGRYEQYF.

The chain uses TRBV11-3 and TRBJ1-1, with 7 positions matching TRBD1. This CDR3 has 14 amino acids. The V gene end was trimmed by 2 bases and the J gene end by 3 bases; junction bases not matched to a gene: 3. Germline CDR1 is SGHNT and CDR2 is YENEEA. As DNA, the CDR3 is TGTGCCAGCAGCTTACAGGGGGGAGACACTGAAGCTTTCTTT. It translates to CASSLQGGDTEAFF.

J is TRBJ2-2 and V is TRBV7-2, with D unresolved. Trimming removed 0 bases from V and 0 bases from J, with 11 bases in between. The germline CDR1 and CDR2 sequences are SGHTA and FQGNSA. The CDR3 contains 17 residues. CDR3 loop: CASSLATASSNTGELFF. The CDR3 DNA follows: TGTGCCAGCAGCTTAGCGACGGCTAGTTCGAACACCGGGGAGCTGTTTTTT.

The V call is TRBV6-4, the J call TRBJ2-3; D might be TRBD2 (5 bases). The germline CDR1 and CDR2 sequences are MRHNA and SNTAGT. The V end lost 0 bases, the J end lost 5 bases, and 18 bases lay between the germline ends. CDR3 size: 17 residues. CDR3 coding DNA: TGTGCCAGCAGTGACTCGAGGCGGGCTAGTAGTCAAGATACGCAGTATTTT. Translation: CASSDSRRASSQDTQYF.

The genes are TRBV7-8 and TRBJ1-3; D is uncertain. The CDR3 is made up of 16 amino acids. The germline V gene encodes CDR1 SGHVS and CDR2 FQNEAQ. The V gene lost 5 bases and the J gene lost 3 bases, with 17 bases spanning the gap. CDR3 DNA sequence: TGTGCCAGCAGCCCCGGCCAGCGGTTAATTGGAAACACCATATATTTT. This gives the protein CASSPGQRLIGNTIYF. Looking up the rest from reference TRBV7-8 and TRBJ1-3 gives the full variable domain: GAGVSQSPRYKVAKRGQDVALRCDPISGHVSLFWYQQALGQGPEFLTYFQNEAQLDKSGLPSDRFFAERPEGSVSTLKIQRTQQEDSAVYLCASSPGQRLIGNTIYFGEGSWLTVV.

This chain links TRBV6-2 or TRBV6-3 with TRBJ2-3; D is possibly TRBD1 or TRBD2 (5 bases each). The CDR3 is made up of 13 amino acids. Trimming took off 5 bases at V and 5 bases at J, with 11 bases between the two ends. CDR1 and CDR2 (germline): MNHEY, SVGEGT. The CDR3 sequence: CASSPGPGDTQYF. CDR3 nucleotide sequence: TGTGCCAGCAGTCCGGGACCGGGAGATACGCAGTATTTT.

The CDR3 coding sequence is TGTGCCACCAGTGCATCGCTTAACTATGGCTACACCTTC. It specifies CATSASLNYGYTF. The rearrangement joins TRBV24-1 to TRBJ1-2; D is uncertain. Trimming shortened V by 5 bases and J by 1 base, and 7 bases separated the two germline ends. Per germline, CDR1 KGHDR and CDR2 SFDVKD. The CDR3 runs 13 residues.

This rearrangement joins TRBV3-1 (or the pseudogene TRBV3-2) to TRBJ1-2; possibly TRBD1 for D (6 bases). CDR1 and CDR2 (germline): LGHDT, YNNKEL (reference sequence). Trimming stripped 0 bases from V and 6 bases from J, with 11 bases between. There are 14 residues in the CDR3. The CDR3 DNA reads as TGTGCCAGCAGCCAAGAAGGAGGGGGTGATGGCTACACCTTC. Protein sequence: CASSQEGGGDGYTF.

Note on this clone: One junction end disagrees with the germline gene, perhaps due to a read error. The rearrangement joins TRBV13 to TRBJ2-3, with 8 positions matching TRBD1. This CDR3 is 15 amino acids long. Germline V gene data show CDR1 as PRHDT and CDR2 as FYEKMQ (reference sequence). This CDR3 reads CASSIGTGAGDTQYF. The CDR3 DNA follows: TGTGCCAGCAGCATAGGGACAGGCGCAGGAGATACGCAGTATTTT.

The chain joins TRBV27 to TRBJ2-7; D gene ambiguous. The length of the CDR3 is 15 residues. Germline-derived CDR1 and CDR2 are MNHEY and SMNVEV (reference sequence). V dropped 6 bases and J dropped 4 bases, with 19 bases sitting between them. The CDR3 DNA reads TGTGCCAGCAGCCGAGACGGAAACCCGACGTACGAGCAGTACTTC. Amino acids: CASSRDGNPTYEQYF.

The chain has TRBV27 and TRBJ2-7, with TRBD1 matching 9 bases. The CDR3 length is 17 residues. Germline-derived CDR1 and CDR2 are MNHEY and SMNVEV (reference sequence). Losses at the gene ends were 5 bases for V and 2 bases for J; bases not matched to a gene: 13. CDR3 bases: TGTGCCAGCAGTCCACAACAGGGACAGGGCATCGCCTACGAGCAGTACTTC. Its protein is CASSPQQGQGIAYEQYF.

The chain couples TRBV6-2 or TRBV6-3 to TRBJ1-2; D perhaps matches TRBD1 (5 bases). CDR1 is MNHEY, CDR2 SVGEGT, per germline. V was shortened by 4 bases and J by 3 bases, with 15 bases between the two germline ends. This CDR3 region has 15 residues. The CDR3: CASSSAGGSDYGYTF. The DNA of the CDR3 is TGTGCCAGCAGTTCCGCCGGGGGATCCGACTATGGCTACACCTTC.

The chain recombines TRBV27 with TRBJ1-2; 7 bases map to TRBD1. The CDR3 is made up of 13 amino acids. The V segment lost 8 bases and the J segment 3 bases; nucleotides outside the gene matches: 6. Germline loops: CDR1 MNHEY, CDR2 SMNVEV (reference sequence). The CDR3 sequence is CASRRDSYYGYTF. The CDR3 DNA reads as TGTGCCAGCCGACGGGACAGCTACTATGGCTACACCTTC.

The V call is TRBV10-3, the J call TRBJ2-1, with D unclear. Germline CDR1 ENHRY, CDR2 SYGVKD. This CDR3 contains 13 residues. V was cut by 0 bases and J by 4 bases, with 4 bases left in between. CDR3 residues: CAISESTYNEQFF. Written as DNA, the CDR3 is TGTGCCATCAGTGAGTCCACTTACAATGAGCAGTTCTTC.

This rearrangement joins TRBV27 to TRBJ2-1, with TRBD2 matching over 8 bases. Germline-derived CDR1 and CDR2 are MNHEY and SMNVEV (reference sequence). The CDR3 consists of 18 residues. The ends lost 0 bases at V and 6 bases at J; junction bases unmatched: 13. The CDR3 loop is CASSLSRPSGGSSNEQFF. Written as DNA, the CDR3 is TGTGCCAGCAGTTTATCGCGCCCCAGCGGGGGATCAAGCAATGAGCAGTTCTTC.

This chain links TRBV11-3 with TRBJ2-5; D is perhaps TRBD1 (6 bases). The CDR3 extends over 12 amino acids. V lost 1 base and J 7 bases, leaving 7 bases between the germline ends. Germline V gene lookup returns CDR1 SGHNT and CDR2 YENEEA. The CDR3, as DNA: TGTGCCAGCAGCTTAGGGACAGTGACCCAGTACTTC. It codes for CASSLGTVTQYF.

In DNA, the CDR3 is TGTGCCTGGATGGAGGGCCAAGAGACCCAGTACTTC. This gives the protein CAWMEGQETQYF. This sequence joins TRBV30 and TRBJ2-5; tentative D call: TRBD2 (6 bases). Looked up from germline, CDR1 is GTSNPN and CDR2 is SVGIG (reference sequence). The CDR3 has 12 residues. Trimming pared 4 bases from V and 1 base from J, leaving 7 bases between.

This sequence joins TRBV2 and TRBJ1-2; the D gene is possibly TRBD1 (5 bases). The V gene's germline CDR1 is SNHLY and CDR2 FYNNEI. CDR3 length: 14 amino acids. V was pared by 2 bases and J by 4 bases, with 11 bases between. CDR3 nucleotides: TGTGCCAGCAGTGAAACCCCGGGGACCTATGGCTACACCTTC. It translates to CASSETPGTYGYTF. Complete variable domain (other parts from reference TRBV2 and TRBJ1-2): EPEVTQTPSHQVTQMGQEVILRCVPISNHLYFYWYRQILGQKVEFLVSFYNNEISEKSEIFDDQFSVERPDGSNFTLKIRSTKLEDSAMYFCASSETPGTYGYTFGSGTRLTVV.

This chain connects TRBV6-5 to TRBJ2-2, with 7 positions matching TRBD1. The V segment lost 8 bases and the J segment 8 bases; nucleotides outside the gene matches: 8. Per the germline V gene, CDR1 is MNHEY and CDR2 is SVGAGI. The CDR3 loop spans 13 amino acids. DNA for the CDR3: TGTGCCAGCGGGACAGATTACGGGGGGGAGCTGTTTTTT. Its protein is CASGTDYGGELFF.

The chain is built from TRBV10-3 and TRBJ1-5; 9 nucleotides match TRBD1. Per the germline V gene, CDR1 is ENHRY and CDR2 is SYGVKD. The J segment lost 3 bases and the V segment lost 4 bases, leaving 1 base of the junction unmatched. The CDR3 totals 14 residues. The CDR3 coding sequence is TGTGCCATCAGTGGGACAGGGGACAATCAGCCCCAGCATTTT. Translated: CAISGTGDNQPQHF.

CDR3 nucleotides: TGTGCCAGCAGTCCTCACTCAGGGCAGCAGGAGGGGGAAAAACTGTTTTTT. Amino acid sequence: CASSPHSGQQEGEKLFF. This rearrangement joins TRBV5-4 to TRBJ1-4, with a weak D call TRBD1 (5 bases). The V gene's germline CDR1 is SGHNT and CDR2 YYREEE (reference sequence). The V end lost 5 bases, the J end lost 8 bases, and 25 bases lay between the germline ends. This CDR3 spans 17 amino acids.

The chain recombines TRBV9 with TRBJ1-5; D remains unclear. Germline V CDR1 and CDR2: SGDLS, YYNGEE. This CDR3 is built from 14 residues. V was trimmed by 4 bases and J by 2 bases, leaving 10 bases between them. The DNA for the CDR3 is TGTGCCAGCAGCTCTCACCAAGGCAATCAGCCCCAGCATTTT. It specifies CASSSHQGNQPQHF.

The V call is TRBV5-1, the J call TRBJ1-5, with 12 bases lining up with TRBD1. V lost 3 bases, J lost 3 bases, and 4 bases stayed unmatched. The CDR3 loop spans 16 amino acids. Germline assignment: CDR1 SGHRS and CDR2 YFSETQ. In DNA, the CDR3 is TGCGCCAGCAGCTCCGGGACAGGGGGCCTCAATCAGCCCCAGCATTTT. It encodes CASSSGTGGLNQPQHF.

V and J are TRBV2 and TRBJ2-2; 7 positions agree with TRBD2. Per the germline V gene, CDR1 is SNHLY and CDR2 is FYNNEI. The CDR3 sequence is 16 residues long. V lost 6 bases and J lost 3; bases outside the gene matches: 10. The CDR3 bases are TGTGCCAGCAGGAGCCGGCGGGGGAGATACACCGGGGAGCTGTTTTTT. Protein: CASRSRRGRYTGELFF.

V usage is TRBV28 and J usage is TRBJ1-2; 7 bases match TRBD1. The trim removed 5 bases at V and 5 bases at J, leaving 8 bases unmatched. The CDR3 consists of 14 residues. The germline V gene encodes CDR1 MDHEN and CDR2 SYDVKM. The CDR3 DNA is TGTGCCAGCAGTCCCGGGGGACAGACATATGGCTACACCTTC. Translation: CASSPGGQTYGYTF.